The clone carrying this T cell receptor beta chain was observed a handful of times. No antigen is known for it. The data originate from a study of T cells after yellow fever vaccination. Whole-study results and caveats: Re-detected after boosting: most primary clones, 95% to 98% of CD4 and roughly 88% of CD8. Clonotypes shared by both compartments, CD4 and CD8, made up a small share.

Researchers made TCR cDNA using 5'RACE template switching, and this step added a universal primer site and UMIs. From the 5' RACE reads, TCRdb called clonotypes with MiXCR, one entry per CDR3 protein. Of some 300,000 distinct CDR3 sequences listed, less than 9.5% were seen once; the top ten hold around 3.3%. The material sequenced was CD4+ T cells sorted from PBMCs, taken 5 days after the yellow fever booster vaccination. This receptor was identified in a man aged 18 to 30 who received the YFV17D yellow fever vaccine.

In nucleotides, the CDR3 is TGTGCCAGCATCCAGCAGAGAGGTTCACCCCTCCACTTT. Amino acid sequence: CASIQQRGSPLHF. J is TRBJ1-6 and V is TRBV12-3 or TRBV12-4; D unresolved. Trimming left V 7 bases short and J 9 bases short, with 13 bases between. This CDR3 has 13 amino acids.